This T cell receptor (beta chain) was sequenced in a study of shared clonotypes between healthy human individuals. The CDR3 has 16 residues. Per germline, CDR1 PRHDT and CDR2 FYEKMQ (reference sequence). V lost 1 base and J 0 bases, leaving 10 bases between the germline ends. Details on this clone: Its antigen remains unidentified.

Under the authors' procedure: Because ImmunoSEQ provided only junction sequences with no quality scores, the filtering differed. Here immunoSEQ multiplex PCR was the method, and the copy in TCRdb shows in-frame clones only, minus some. That table is the source of V, J and clone size, and D and trimming were worked out from the DNA. The table has roughly 700,000 clones, approximately 79% seen once. Both subsets, CD45RA+ naive and CD45RA-negative memory, were split from the CD4+ cells. Notes on the study in general: Richness estimates generally favored naive over memory subsets. Blood alone was sampled, and tissue repertoires likely differ.

Sequencing was carried out using memory CD4+ T cells sorted from blood. As to subset: CD45RA-negative fraction. This TCR was sampled from a woman aged 30 to 39 in good health. V and J are TRBV13 and TRBJ2-1; D call uncertain. In DNA form, the CDR3 reads TGTGCCAGCAGCTTAGTTGCGTACAGCTCCTACAATGAGCAGTTCTTC. Protein: CASSLVAYSSYNEQFF.